A selection of T cell receptor beta chains follows, all from one sample in a study of cytomegalovirus exposure and HLA in healthy donors. Sequencing was performed with immunoSEQ multiplex PCR; in TCRdb, only in-frame clones are kept and a portion is missing. Here the sample spans 150,000 to 200,000 clones, 82% being singletons. Sequencing input: PBMCs. Receptors were obtained from a man aged 40-50 years in good health and CMV-seronegative. Both conserved end residues are part of each CDR3. The D gene is left open where the match is weak. Clone size is not always given. Where it is, it says once, few, many or a class for expanded clones.

len	v_gene	abundance	d_gene	j_gene	CDR3aa	CDR3nt
16	TRBV7-7	-	TRBD2	TRBJ2-3	CASSLLAGASTDTQYF	TGTGCTAGCAGCCTTCTAGCGGGAGCTAGCACAGATACGCAGTATTTT
16	TRBV7-2	-	TRBD1	TRBJ1-6	CASSLFRGTANSPLHF	TGTGCCAGCAGCTTATTTCGGGGGACAGCTAATTCACCCCTCCACTTT
14	TRBV4-2	-	-	TRBJ1-4	CASSQEAVNEKLFF	TGTGCCAGCAGCCAAGAGGCAGTAAATGAAAAACTGTTTTTT
13	TRBV6-5	-	TRBD1	TRBJ2-7	CASSWGQGLEQYF	TGTGCCAGCAGTTGGGGACAGGGTCTCGAGCAGTACTTC
15	TRBV7-2	-	TRBD2	TRBJ2-1	CASSPPSGTNIEQFF	TGTGCCAGCAGCCCACCTTCCGGGACTAACATAGAGCAGTTCTTC
15	TRBV5-4	-	TRBD1	TRBJ2-4	CASSPRDRGGNIQYF	TGTGCCAGCAGCCCACGGGACAGGGGCGGAAACATTCAGTACTTC
15	TRBV6-1	once	-	TRBJ2-5	CASSGGRWQGETQYF	TGTGCCAGCAGTGGGGGAAGATGGCAGGGAGAGACCCAGTACTTC
14	TRBV7-2	-	TRBD2	TRBJ2-1	CASSLAGGYNEQFF	TGTGCCAGCAGCCTAGCGGGGGGTTACAATGAGCAGTTCTTC
13	TRBV4-2	-	TRBD1	TRBJ2-3	CASSQDRSDTQYF	TGTGCCAGCAGCCAGGACAGGTCAGATACGCAGTATTTT
14	TRBV5-1	-	-	TRBJ2-7	CVSSLTGPFYEQYF	TGCGTCAGCAGCTTGACTGGGCCCTTCTACGAGCAGTACTTC
16	TRBV9	-	TRBD1	TRBJ2-2	CASSTSGTGNTGELFF	TGTGCCAGCAGCACGTCCGGGACAGGGAACACCGGGGAGCTGTTTTTT
14	TRBV19	few	-	TRBJ2-2	CASSTGFNTGELFF	TGTGCCAGTAGTACGGGATTTAACACCGGGGAGCTGTTTTTT
15	TRBV5-4	-	-	TRBJ1-2	CASSLDPGGRGGYTF	TGTGCCAGCAGCCTTGACCCGGGGGGGCGAGGAGGCTACACCTTC
16	TRBV2	few	TRBD2	TRBJ2-1	CASLIRAGRTGNEQFF	TGTGCCAGCCTGATCCGAGCGGGAAGAACGGGCAATGAGCAGTTCTTC
15	TRBV30	-	-	TRBJ2-2	CAWSVRRGRTGELFF	TGTGCCTGGAGTGTTCGGCGGGGTAGGACCGGGGAGCTGTTTTTT
19	TRBV18	-	TRBD1	TRBJ1-3	CASSPKTASGGKVGNTIYF	TGTGCCAGCTCACCCAAAACGGCCTCAGGGGGCAAAGTAGGAAACACCATATATTTT
17	TRBV30	-	TRBD2	TRBJ2-1	CAWRGGGTSGSYNEQFF	TGTGCCTGGAGAGGGGGGGGGACTAGCGGGAGCTACAATGAGCAGTTCTTC
12	TRBV28	-	-	TRBJ2-5	CASSPPSETQYF	TGTGCCAGCAGCCCCCCTTCAGAGACCCAGTACTTC
14	TRBV5-1	-	-	TRBJ2-1	CASSFRDIYNEQFF	TGCGCCAGCAGCTTTCGGGACATATACAATGAGCAGTTCTTC
12	TRBV2	once	-	TRBJ2-7	CASSEFRGGQYF	TGTGCCAGCAGTGAATTTAGGGGAGGGCAGTACTTC
15	TRBV19	-	TRBD1	TRBJ2-7	CASSRRQGADYEQYF	TGTGCCAGTAGTAGGAGACAGGGGGCGGATTACGAGCAGTACTTC
16	TRBV28	-	-	TRBJ2-1	CASSLGASGGYNEQFF	TGTGCCAGCAGTTTAGGAGCGTCCGGGGGCTACAATGAGCAGTTCTTC
12	TRBV6-1	-	-	TRBJ1-1	CAGRKRGTEAFF	TGTGCCGGGAGGAAGAGGGGCACTGAAGCTTTCTTT
15	TRBV30	-	-	TRBJ2-2	CACSLGDTFTGELFF	TGTGCCTGCAGCTTGGGGGACACCTTCACCGGGGAGCTGTTTTTT
16	TRBV7-9	-	-	TRBJ2-4	CASSLVLEPAKNIQYF	TGTGCCAGCAGCTTAGTCTTAGAACCGGCCAAAAACATTCAGTACTTC
13	TRBV5-6	-	-	TRBJ2-5	CASSFARQETQYF	TGTGCCAGCAGCTTCGCACGGCAAGAGACCCAGTACTTC
15	TRBV6-5	few	TRBD1	TRBJ1-1	CASSREGQGSTEAFF	TGTGCCAGCAGCAGAGAAGGACAGGGAAGCACTGAAGCTTTCTTT
16	TRBV5-4	-	-	TRBJ2-1	CASSLGGGRGSNEQFF	TGTGCCAGCAGCTTGGGTGGAGGGCGGGGATCCAATGAGCAGTTCTTC
13	TRBV5-5	-	-	TRBJ1-2	CASSQQEGQGYTF	TGTGCCAGCAGCCAGCAGGAGGGGCAAGGCTACACCTTC
16	TRBV28	-	TRBD1	TRBJ2-7	CASSLGHRGLSYEQYF	TGTGCCAGCAGTTTAGGCCACAGGGGCCTCTCCTACGAGCAGTACTTC
15	TRBV7-8	-	-	TRBJ1-1	CASSLVGHGNTEAFF	TGTGCCAGCAGCTTAGTGGGACACGGGAACACTGAAGCTTTCTTT
11	TRBV6-6	-	-	TRBJ1-1	CASLELTEAFF	TGTGCCAGCTTAGAGTTGACTGAAGCTTTCTTT
16	TRBV11-2	-	-	TRBJ2-7	CASSLRRLGHIYEQYF	TGTGCCAGCAGCTTAAGGCGCCTGGGACATATCTACGAGCAGTACTTC
13	TRBV30	-	TRBD1	TRBJ1-1	CAWRQGAWTEAFF	TGTGCCTGGAGACAGGGGGCTTGGACTGAAGCTTTCTTT
12	TRBV18	few	-	TRBJ2-1	CASSLNREEQFF	TGTGCCAGCTCGTTGAACAGGGAGGAGCAGTTCTTC
15	TRBV9	few	-	TRBJ2-2	CASSVDLGAWGELFF	TGTGCCAGCAGCGTAGACTTGGGGGCCTGGGGGGAGCTGTTTTTT
16	TRBV6-6	few	TRBD1	TRBJ2-5	CASSPSTGAGGQTQYF	TGTGCCAGCAGTCCCTCGACAGGGGCAGGGGGGCAGACCCAGTACTTC
13	TRBV7-7	-	-	TRBJ1-1	CASSLSKNTEAFF	TGTGCTAGCAGCTTAAGCAAGAACACTGAAGCTTTCTTT
13	TRBV7-2	-	-	TRBJ2-2	CASSNRAVGELFF	TGTGCCAGCAGTAACAGGGCGGTGGGGGAGCTGTTTTTT
20	TRBV2	-	TRBD1	TRBJ2-1	CASSEPFDGYQGVTYNEQFF	TGTGCCAGCAGTGAGCCGTTTGATGGTTATCAGGGGGTTACCTACAATGAGCAGTTCTTC
22	TRBV27	-	TRBD2	TRBJ2-3	CASSLWPYERDINLLSTDTQYF	TGTGCCAGCAGTTTATGGCCGTACGAGCGGGATATTAATTTACTTAGCACAGATACGCAGTATTTT